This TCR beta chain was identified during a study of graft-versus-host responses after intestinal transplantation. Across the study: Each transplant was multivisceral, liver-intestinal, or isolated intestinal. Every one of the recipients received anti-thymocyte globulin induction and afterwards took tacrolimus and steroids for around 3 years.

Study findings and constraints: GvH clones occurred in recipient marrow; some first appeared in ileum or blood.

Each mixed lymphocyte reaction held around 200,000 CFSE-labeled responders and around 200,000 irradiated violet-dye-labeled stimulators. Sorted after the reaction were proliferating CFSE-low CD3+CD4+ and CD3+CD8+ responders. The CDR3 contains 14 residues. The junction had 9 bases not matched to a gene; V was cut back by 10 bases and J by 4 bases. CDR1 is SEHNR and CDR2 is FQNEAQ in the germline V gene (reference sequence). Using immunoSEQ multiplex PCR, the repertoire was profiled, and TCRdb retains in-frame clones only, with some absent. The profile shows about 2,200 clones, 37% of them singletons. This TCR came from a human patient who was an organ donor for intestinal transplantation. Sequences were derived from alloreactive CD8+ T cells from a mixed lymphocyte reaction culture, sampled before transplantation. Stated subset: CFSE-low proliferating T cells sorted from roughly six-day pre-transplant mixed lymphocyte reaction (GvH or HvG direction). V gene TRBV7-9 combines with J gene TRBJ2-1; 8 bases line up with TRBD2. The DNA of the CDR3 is TGTGCCACCGCTTTTGAGCGGGGGTACAATGAGCAGTTCTTC. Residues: CATAFERGYNEQFF.